This T cell receptor beta chain emerged from a study of OX40 agonist ivuxolimab in advanced cancers. The repertoire was sequenced with immunoSEQ multiplex PCR; TCRdb's copy has only in-frame clones and lacks some. This repertoire shows 30,000 to 35,000 clones, roughly 89% found once; its top ten account for around 39%. V lost 3 bases and J lost 2, with 10 bases in between. This CDR3 region has 14 residues. Germline V gene data show CDR1 as KGHSH and CDR2 as LQKENI. The material was CD4+ or CD8+ T cells sorted from blood, obtained in a trial of the OX40 agonist ivuxolimab. The chain is built from TRBV18 and TRBJ2-5; D is ambiguous. The TCR was taken from an adult with an advanced solid tumor such as melanoma, head and neck, liver or kidney cancer. The CDR3 bases are TGTGCCAGCTCACCTTCGGACGTTCAAGAGACCCAGTACTTC. Translating gives CASSPSDVQETQYF.